The clone carrying this T cell receptor beta chain occurred a few times. Germline V lookup: CDR1 SGHAT, CDR2 FQNNGV. The CDR3 consists of 14 residues. Trimming stripped 3 bases from V and 3 bases from J, with 11 bases between. The record originates from a study of early T cells in non-severe SARS-CoV-2 infection. Individual cDNA molecules received unique molecular identifiers during library preparation. TCRdb re-analysed the 5' RACE reads in MiXCR, keeping a single row per CDR3 protein. This sample has 60,000 to 75,000 distinct CDR3 sequences, with roughly 10% found just once. The genes are TRBV11-2 and TRBJ1-2; tentative D call: TRBD1 (6 bases). This specimen was whole blood, taken at baseline. This clonotype originated in an adult who was a healthcare worker with PCR-confirmed SARS-CoV-2 infection or an uninfected control (not recorded which). The chain's CDR3 is CASSLDDRHYGYTF. The CDR3 DNA is TGTGCCAGCAGCTTGGACGACAGGCACTATGGCTACACCTTC.